These T cell receptor beta chains were read from a single sample in a study of cytomegalovirus exposure and HLA in healthy donors. Generated by immunoSEQ multiplex PCR, the TCRdb table keeps only in-frame clones and is missing some. Of about 99,000 clones in the sample, about 80% were seen once. Sequencing input: PBMCs. Receptors were obtained from a middle-aged man in good health and CMV-seronegative. Both conserved end residues are part of each CDR3. Fields, in order: V gene, J gene, clone size, D gene, CDR3 DNA, CDR3 protein. The D gene is left open where the match is weak. Size is omitted from some rows. Given values are once, few, many or a class for expanded clones.

V gene: TRBV21-1; J gene: TRBJ2-4; clone size: NA; D gene: NA; CDR3 DNA: TGTGCCAGCAGCAGACCGGGAATTCAGTACTTC; CDR3 protein: CASSRPGIQYF
V gene: TRBV4-1; J gene: TRBJ1-1; clone size: NA; D gene: NA; CDR3 DNA: TGCGCCAGCAGCCAAGATGGTCAAACAGGGAGCCGGAGGACTGAAGCTTTCTTT; CDR3 protein: CASSQDGQTGSRRTEAFF
V gene: TRBV11-2; J gene: TRBJ2-2; clone size: NA; D gene: TRBD2; CDR3 DNA: TGTGCCAGCAGGGTTCCGGGGGGGCGAACCGGGGAGCTGTTTTTT; CDR3 protein: CASRVPGGRTGELFF
V gene: TRBV10-1; J gene: TRBJ2-3; clone size: NA; D gene: NA; CDR3 DNA: TGCGCCAGCAGTGAGTCGGCCAGGGGTAGCACAGATACGCAGTATTTT; CDR3 protein: CASSESARGSTDTQYF
V gene: TRBV6-5; J gene: TRBJ2-2; clone size: NA; D gene: NA; CDR3 DNA: TGTGCCAGCAGTACACGGGACACCCACACCGGGGAGCTGTTTTTT; CDR3 protein: CASSTRDTHTGELFF
V gene: TRBV27; J gene: TRBJ2-5; clone size: NA; D gene: NA; CDR3 DNA: TGTGCCAGCAGCCCTTGGGGAGTACAAGAGACCCAGTACTTC; CDR3 protein: CASSPWGVQETQYF
V gene: TRBV12-5; J gene: TRBJ2-7; clone size: NA; D gene: NA; CDR3 DNA: TGTGCTAGTGGTCTCTTTGGTACGGGCGAGCAGTACTTC; CDR3 protein: CASGLFGTGEQYF
V gene: TRBV5-5; J gene: TRBJ2-7; clone size: NA; D gene: NA; CDR3 DNA: TGTGCCAGCAGCTTGGGGGGGGACGAGCAGTACTTC; CDR3 protein: CASSLGGDEQYF
V gene: TRBV27; J gene: TRBJ2-7; clone size: few; D gene: TRBD1; CDR3 DNA: TGTGCCAGCAGTTTAATCCGTCCCGGGACAGGGATTTACGAGCAGTACTTC; CDR3 protein: CASSLIRPGTGIYEQYF
V gene: TRBV28; J gene: TRBJ1-2; clone size: NA; D gene: NA; CDR3 DNA: TGTGCCAGCAGTTTGGGGGGGCGCGATGGCTACACCTTC; CDR3 protein: CASSLGGRDGYTF
V gene: TRBV11-1; J gene: TRBJ2-2; clone size: NA; D gene: NA; CDR3 DNA: TGTGCCAGCAGTCCTAAAGGACTAATCTCAGGGGAGCTGTTTTTT; CDR3 protein: CASSPKGLISGELFF
V gene: TRBV30; J gene: TRBJ2-1; clone size: NA; D gene: NA; CDR3 DNA: TGTGCCTGGAGTGTCAGGGCCTCAGATTACAATGAGCAGTTCTTC; CDR3 protein: CAWSVRASDYNEQFF
V gene: TRBV28; J gene: TRBJ1-6; clone size: NA; D gene: NA; CDR3 DNA: TGTGCCAGCGACCCTTCGGGGAATTCACCCCTCCACTTT; CDR3 protein: CASDPSGNSPLHF
V gene: TRBV9; J gene: TRBJ1-1; clone size: NA; D gene: NA; CDR3 DNA: TGTGCCAGCAGCGTAGCGGGGAGGAACACTGAAGCTTTCTTT; CDR3 protein: CASSVAGRNTEAFF
V gene: TRBV19; J gene: TRBJ2-1; clone size: NA; D gene: NA; CDR3 DNA: TGTGCCAGTAGTACGGGAGTCAAGGGAAATGAGCAGTTCTTC; CDR3 protein: CASSTGVKGNEQFF
V gene: TRBV6-6; J gene: TRBJ2-3; clone size: NA; D gene: NA; CDR3 DNA: TGTGCCAGCAGACAGGGTACAGATACGCAGTATTTT; CDR3 protein: CASRQGTDTQYF
V gene: TRBV28; J gene: TRBJ2-7; clone size: NA; D gene: TRBD1; CDR3 DNA: TGTGCCAGCAGCGAGACGGGACAGGGATCTCTCTACGAGCAGTACTTC; CDR3 protein: CASSETGQGSLYEQYF
V gene: TRBV19; J gene: TRBJ1-2; clone size: NA; D gene: TRBD1; CDR3 DNA: TGTGCCAGCACGACAGGGATCTATGGCTACACCTTC; CDR3 protein: CASTTGIYGYTF
V gene: TRBV27; J gene: TRBJ1-4; clone size: NA; D gene: TRBD1; CDR3 DNA: TGTGCCAGCAGACCACAGGGGGCACGTGAAAAACTGTTTTTT; CDR3 protein: CASRPQGAREKLFF
V gene: TRBV30; J gene: TRBJ2-5; clone size: NA; D gene: TRBD2; CDR3 DNA: TGTGCCTGGAGTGAACTTTCCAGCGGGGGGGAGACCCAGTACTTC; CDR3 protein: CAWSELSSGGETQYF
V gene: TRBV11-3; J gene: TRBJ1-1; clone size: NA; D gene: NA; CDR3 DNA: TGTGCCAGCAGCTTAGGGTCGACTAACACTGAAGCTTTCTTT; CDR3 protein: CASSLGSTNTEAFF
V gene: TRBV30; J gene: TRBJ1-4; clone size: NA; D gene: NA; CDR3 DNA: TGTGCCAGCCGGTGGACTAATGAAAAACTGTTTTTT; CDR3 protein: CASRWTNEKLFF
V gene: TRBV2; J gene: TRBJ2-4; clone size: NA; D gene: NA; CDR3 DNA: TGTGCCAGCAGTGAGGAAGCTCTAGTTCGGAACATTCAGTACTTC; CDR3 protein: CASSEEALVRNIQYF
V gene: TRBV29-1; J gene: TRBJ2-1; clone size: NA; D gene: NA; CDR3 DNA: TGCAGCGTTACGTCGGGCTCCTACAATGAGCAGTTCTTC; CDR3 protein: CSVTSGSYNEQFF
V gene: TRBV9; J gene: TRBJ2-3; clone size: NA; D gene: NA; CDR3 DNA: TGTGCCAGCAGTCCGGTAGATACACTAAGCACAGATACGCAGTATTTT; CDR3 protein: CASSPVDTLSTDTQYF
V gene: TRBV28; J gene: TRBJ2-7; clone size: NA; D gene: NA; CDR3 DNA: TGTGCCAGCAGTCCGTCCCTCTACGAGCAGTACTTC; CDR3 protein: CASSPSLYEQYF
V gene: TRBV6-1; J gene: TRBJ2-2; clone size: NA; D gene: NA; CDR3 DNA: TGTGCCAGCCGCGGGGCTCAGGACACCGGGGAGCTGTTTTTT; CDR3 protein: CASRGAQDTGELFF
V gene: TRBV30; J gene: TRBJ2-5; clone size: NA; D gene: TRBD2; CDR3 DNA: TGTGCCTGGAGTGGACTAGCGGGAGTGAGCGGGACCCAGTACTTC; CDR3 protein: CAWSGLAGVSGTQYF
V gene: TRBV21-1; J gene: TRBJ1-4; clone size: few; D gene: NA; CDR3 DNA: TGTGCCAGCAGCAAAAGGCGGAGAGAAGGCGAAAAACTGTTTTTT; CDR3 protein: CASSKRRREGEKLFF
V gene: TRBV9; J gene: TRBJ1-1; clone size: NA; D gene: TRBD1; CDR3 DNA: TGTGCCAGCAGCGGGCAACAGGGGGCTATCACTGAAGCTTTCTTT; CDR3 protein: CASSGQQGAITEAFF